Only one count was recorded for the clone carrying this T cell receptor (beta chain). The antigen is unknown. The data belong to a study of T cell responses to AZD1222 COVID-19 vaccine. The study's findings and limits: The donor group comprised mostly white British people and more females; the analysis possibly underestimated clonal diversity. Recipients of AZD1222 seropositive at baseline numbered only 5 to 7. Spike-specific TCRs gained breadth and depth after people received two AZD1222 doses. Reportedly, close to half of spike-specific TCRs are directed against unmutated variant regions.

Measured with immunoSEQ multiplex PCR; TCRdb has only the in-frame clones, and not every one. The repertoire has around 150,000 clones, less than 95% of them found once; the top ten carry 1.3%. Losses at the gene ends were 1 base for V and 15 bases for J; bases not matched to a gene: 18. The CDR3 has 16 amino acids. The germline gives CDR1 LNHNV, CDR2 YYDKDF (reference sequence). The chain carries TRBV15 and TRBJ2-1; 7 nucleotides align to TRBD2. The TCR was taken from an adult in good health. Sample: peripheral blood, taken on day 0 of AZD1222 vaccination. This chain's CDR3 is CATSRARQGAGDERFF. The CDR3 DNA is TGTGCCACCAGCAGAGCCCGGCAAGGGGCGGGAGACGAAAGGTTCTTC.